The 28 T cell receptor beta chains reported below all come from one sample, sequenced in a study of blood T cell repertoires in COVID-19. TCRdb keeps only in-frame clones here, not all; method: immunoSEQ multiplex PCR. The table records some 97,000 clones, approximately 92% of them present only once. Sequencing was carried out using peripheral blood. The receptor set was obtained from an older man with acute or convalescent COVID-19.

This rearrangement joins TRBV7-2 to TRBJ2-3; 10 nucleotides agree with TRBD2. The CDR3 has 15 residues. CDR1 and CDR2 from the germline V gene are SGHTA and FQGNSA. V lost 6 bases and J lost 6; bases outside the gene matches: 9. DNA for the CDR3: TGTGCCAGCAGGTCGACTAGCGGGCTAGGGGATACGCAGTATTTT. Its protein is CASRSTSGLGDTQYF.

The gene calls are TRBV6-6 and TRBJ2-1; TRBD2 is a possible D gene (6 bases). CDR1 is MNHNY and CDR2 is SVGAGI in the germline V gene (reference sequence). This CDR3 spans 17 amino acids. The V gene lost 5 bases and the J gene lost 9 bases, with 26 bases spanning the gap. CDR3 bases: TGTGCCAGCAGTCCTTCCCCCCCTGGAGGGCACCGCGCTGAGCAGTTCTTC. Translating it yields CASSPSPPGGHRAEQFF.

The chain is built from TRBV27 and TRBJ1-1; D remains unclear. The CDR3 totals 17 residues. Per germline, CDR1 MNHEY and CDR2 SMNVEV (reference sequence). Deletions cut 2 bases from V and 0 bases from J, with 16 bases between. The CDR3 DNA follows: TGTGCCAGCAGTTTAAGTCCCTCGACACCATTGAACACTGAAGCTTTCTTT. Its protein product is CASSLSPSTPLNTEAFF.

The V call is TRBV6-5, the J call TRBJ2-5; no reliable D call. Germline CDR1 MNHEY, CDR2 SVGAGI. CDR3 length: 13 residues. Trimming left V 6 bases short and J 2 bases short, with 10 bases between. CDR3 region: CASSNTYQETQYF. In DNA, the CDR3 is TGTGCCAGCAGCAATACCTATCAAGAGACCCAGTACTTC.

At least ten counts were recorded for this clone. The chain recombines TRBV10-2 with TRBJ1-2, with D unresolved. The germline V and J ends were trimmed by 0 bases and 2 bases, with 7 bases remaining between them. CDR1 WSHSY and CDR2 SAAADI come from the germline V gene. There are 14 residues in the CDR3. CDR3 DNA sequence: TGCGCCAGCAGTGAGTCAGCCAGGAACTATGGCTACACCTTC. This sequence encodes CASSESARNYGYTF.

The J gene is TRBJ2-6, the V gene TRBV2; D not certain. CDR1 SNHLY and CDR2 FYNNEI come from the germline V gene. V shed 8 bases and J shed 1 base, with 9 bases lying between them. The CDR3 runs 14 residues. The CDR3 bases are TGTGCCAGCGCCTCCGGGTCTGGGGCCAACGTCCTGACTTTC. Translating gives CASASGSGANVLTF.

The V and J genes are TRBV18 and TRBJ1-1, with 12 bases fitting TRBD1. V was pared by 3 bases and J by 7 bases, with 9 bases of the junction left unmatched. The CDR3 has 16 amino acids. Germline assignment: CDR1 KGHSH and CDR2 LQKENI. The CDR3 DNA reads as TGTGCCAGCTCACCCCGGGACAGGGGGCGGACAGGTGAAGCTTTCTTT. It specifies CASSPRDRGRTGEAFF.

This chain uses TRBV28 with TRBJ1-5; 7 positions agree with TRBD1. CDR1 is MDHEN, CDR2 SYDVKM, per germline. J gave up 3 bases and V 7 bases, and 6 bases lay outside the gene matches. The CDR3 covers 14 residues. The CDR3 bases are TGTGCCAGCAATACGGGGACAGTCAATCAGCCCCAGCATTTT. Residues: CASNTGTVNQPQHF.

The chain is built from TRBV4-1 and TRBJ2-7, with D tentatively TRBD1 (6 bases). Trimming stripped 3 bases from V and 0 bases from J, with 15 bases between. Germline CDR1 and CDR2: MGHRA and YSYEKL. The CDR3 extends over 16 amino acids. The CDR3 DNA reads as TGCGCCAGCAGCCAGGGCGACATGGGGGCCTCCTACGAGCAGTACTTC. This codes for CASSQGDMGASYEQYF.

This chain joins TRBV2 and TRBJ1-3; D is possibly TRBD1 (6 bases). Trimming cost V 6 bases and J 2 bases, with 11 bases left between them. The germline V gene encodes CDR1 SNHLY and CDR2 FYNNEI. CDR3 length: 14 residues. CDR3 coding DNA: TGTGCCAGCAGAGAACAGGGTCCTGGAAACACCATATATTTT. Amino acid sequence: CASREQGPGNTIYF.

The chain has TRBV6-5 and TRBJ2-5; a possible D gene is TRBD1 (6 bases). This CDR3 contains 14 residues. The V end was cut by 6 bases, the J end by 5 bases, with 16 bases between. Germline CDR1 is MNHEY and CDR2 is SVGAGI. The CDR3 DNA is TGTGCCAGCAGCCTCACAGGGACGTTTGAGACCCAGTACTTC. Amino acid sequence: CASSLTGTFETQYF.

The chain uses TRBV10-3 and TRBJ1-6; tentative D call: TRBD1 (5 bases). The V end lost 6 bases, the J end lost 5 bases, and 14 bases lay between the germline ends. The CDR3 covers 15 residues. Germline assignment: CDR1 ENHRY and CDR2 SYGVKD. The CDR3 loop reads CAISPRGEDNSPLHF. The CDR3 DNA follows: TGTGCCATCAGCCCCCGGGGGGAGGATAATTCACCCCTCCACTTT.

This chain links TRBV18 with TRBJ2-1; D is possibly TRBD2 (7 bases). V was trimmed by 5 bases and J by 7 bases, leaving 21 bases between them. The CDR3 is 16 residues long. Per germline, CDR1 KGHSH and CDR2 LQKENI. DNA of the CDR3: TGTGCCAGCTCAGCTCCTGGGGGGGCCGTCGTTAATGAGCAGTTCTTC. Protein: CASSAPGGAVVNEQFF.

V is TRBV11-3 and J is TRBJ1-4, with D perhaps matching TRBD1 (5 bases). The CDR3 loop spans 16 amino acids. Trimming removed 4 bases at V and 0 bases at J, with 12 bases between. The germline V gene encodes CDR1 SGHNT and CDR2 YENEEA. The CDR3: CASSSGGQSTNEKLFF. The CDR3 coding sequence is TGTGCCAGCAGCTCGGGGGGTCAGTCAACTAATGAAAAACTGTTTTTT.

The V call is TRBV7-2, the J call TRBJ2-1; 8 bases agree with TRBD1. The length of the CDR3 is 14 residues. J gave up 4 bases and V 7 bases, and 6 bases lay outside the gene matches. CDR1 is SGHTA and CDR2 is FQGNSA in the germline V gene. The chain's CDR3 is CASIQDRVYNEQFF. The CDR3 DNA reads TGTGCCAGCATTCAGGACAGGGTTTACAATGAGCAGTTCTTC.

The rearrangement joins TRBV28 to TRBJ1-2, with TRBD1 identical over 10 bases. The length of the CDR3 is 13 residues. The V gene end was trimmed by 8 bases and the J gene end by 6 bases; junction bases not matched to a gene: 6. Germline V CDR1 and CDR2: MDHEN, SYDVKM. CDR3 in DNA: TGTGCCAGCGCTAAAGGACAGGGGGATGGCTACACCTTC. Amino acid sequence: CASAKGQGDGYTF.

The V and J genes are TRBV20-1 and TRBJ2-7; D remains ambiguous. There are 14 residues in the CDR3. Germline CDR1 DFQATT, CDR2 SNEGSKA (reference sequence). Trimming cost V 3 bases and J 0 bases, with 12 bases left between them. CDR3 residues: CSASDEAYSYEQYF. The CDR3 coding sequence is TGCAGTGCTAGTGATGAGGCCTACTCCTACGAGCAGTACTTC.

This clone was picked up one time. The V call is TRBV10-2, the J call TRBJ1-2; D gene ambiguous. The germline V and J ends were trimmed by 5 bases and 5 bases, with 15 bases remaining between them. The CDR3 is 14 residues long. Per the germline V gene, CDR1 is WSHSY and CDR2 is SAAADI. The CDR3 here is CASSLSFRSYGYTF. DNA of the CDR3: TGCGCCAGCAGTTTGAGTTTCCGTTCATATGGCTACACCTTC.

V is TRBV5-6 and J is TRBJ2-7, with 15 bases identical to TRBD2. The CDR3 loop spans 16 amino acids. Germline CDR1 reads SGHDT; CDR2 reads YYEEEE. V shed 4 bases and J 7 bases; nucleotides not matched to a gene: 9. The CDR3 DNA reads TGTGCCAGCAGCCCTGGACTAGCGGGAGGGTCGCGGGAGCAGTACTTC. It codes for CASSPGLAGGSREQYF.

V and J are TRBV5-8 and TRBJ1-5; 9 positions match TRBD1. The length of the CDR3 is 15 residues. With 4 bases clipped from V and 6 bases from J, the junction kept 8 bases outside the gene matches. Germline lookup yields CDR1 SGHTS and CDR2 YDEGEE. CDR3 nucleotides: TGTGCCAGCAGCCGTTGGACAGGGGAGGTTCAGCCCCAGCATTTT. Translation: CASSRWTGEVQPQHF.

The chain links TRBV5-1 to TRBJ1-2; TRBD1 agrees at 7 bases. With 0 bases clipped from V and 1 base from J, the junction kept 6 bases outside the gene matches. Per the germline V gene, CDR1 is SGHRS and CDR2 is YFSETQ. CDR3 length: 16 residues. The CDR3 nucleotides are TGCGCCAGCAGCTTGGTTGACAGGGTAGGTAACTATGGCTACACCTTC. Translated, it gives CASSLVDRVGNYGYTF.

The rearrangement joins TRBV23-1 to TRBJ1-2; 7 nucleotides align to TRBD1. TRBV23-1 is an ORF, with its function uncertain. The CDR3 totals 11 residues. V was clipped by 6 bases and J by 7 bases; unmatched bases: 2. CDR3 in DNA: TGCGCCAGCAGGACAGGGCGTGGCTACACCTTC. Protein: CASRTGRGYTF.

The V and J genes are TRBV18 and TRBJ2-1; the match to TRBD2 covers 7 bases. Germline V gives CDR1 KGHSH, CDR2 LQKENI. V gave up 6 bases and J gave up 7 bases; unmatched junction bases: 15. The length of the CDR3 is 16 residues. The chain's CDR3 is CASSYRTSAAGNEQFF. As DNA, the CDR3 is TGTGCCAGCTCTTACCGCACTAGCGCCGCAGGAAATGAGCAGTTCTTC.

This clone was counted a single time. V is TRBV30 and J is TRBJ1-4, with 9 bases fitting TRBD1. This CDR3 has 17 amino acids. Unmatched junction bases numbered 14, after V lost 5 bases and J lost 4 bases. Per the germline V gene, CDR1 is GTSNPN and CDR2 is SVGIG (reference sequence). CDR3 protein: CAWVEGGQGRFNEKLFF. CDR3 in DNA: TGTGCCTGGGTGGAGGGGGGACAGGGTAGATTTAATGAAAAACTGTTTTTT.

This chain uses TRBV28 with TRBJ2-1, with D possibly TRBD2 on 5 matching bases. CDR1 is MDHEN, CDR2 SYDVKM, per germline. V shed 6 bases and J shed 9 bases, with 12 bases lying between them. The CDR3 is 12 amino acids. The CDR3, as DNA: TGTGCCAGCAGCCCACCGGGGTTTGAGCAGTTCTTC. Encoded protein: CASSPPGFEQFF.

This chain uses TRBV5-1 with TRBJ2-1, with 9 bases aligning to TRBD2. After removal of 4 bases from V and 8 bases from J, the junction contained 19 bases not matched to a gene. The CDR3 extends over 18 amino acids. CDR1 and CDR2 from the germline V gene are SGHRS and YFSETQ. As DNA, the CDR3 is TGCGCCAGCAGCCCCCGACCCTCGATTAGCGGGAGTGTGTATGAGCAGTTCTTC. Translating gives CASSPRPSISGSVYEQFF.

V gene TRBV2 combines with J gene TRBJ2-7; possibly TRBD2 for D (5 bases). With 7 bases removed from V and 1 base from J, the gap between germline ends came to 17 bases. From germline, CDR1 is SNHLY and CDR2 FYNNEI. CDR3 size: 15 residues. As DNA, the CDR3 is TGTGCCAGCAAGGCCACTATGGGGAGATCCTACGAGCAGTACTTC. Translated: CASKATMGRSYEQYF.

With regard to this clone: A read error may produce the germline difference seen at one junction end. The V gene is TRBV7-2, the J gene TRBJ2-2, with 13 bases fitting TRBD2. The CDR3 runs 16 residues. Germline loops: CDR1 SGHTA, CDR2 FQGNSA. The CDR3 sequence: CASRETSGRGTAELFF. The DNA for the CDR3 is TGTGCCAGCAGAGAAACTAGCGGGAGGGGGACCGCGGAGCTGTTTTTT.